This note documents a single TCR beta chain sequence. As yet, its antigen is unknown. Blood libraries mostly used approximately 480 ng genomic DNA, six replicates each. Generated by immunoSEQ multiplex PCR, the TCRdb table keeps only in-frame clones and is missing some. The repertoire consists of 15,000 to 20,000 clones, with about 68% occurring once and the leading ten covering roughly 2.6%. These data originate in a study of neoadjuvant anti-PD-1 for oral cavity cancer. Study-wide results and caveats: With a few patients per group, TCR findings need larger cohorts.

Stage II-IVA oral cavity squamous cell carcinoma was new and untreated by systemic or radiation therapy. Patients had HPV-negative, locally advanced oral cavity squamous cell carcinoma. V gave up 5 bases and J gave up 0 bases, with 30 bases separating them. Germline V CDR1 and CDR2: LNHDA, SQIVND (reference sequence). The CDR3 spans 21 residues. The material sequenced was PBMCs, taken before nivolumab (anti-PD-1) treatment. The clonotype was recovered from a person between 40 and 80 years old with oral cavity squamous cell carcinoma. V usage is TRBV19 and J usage is TRBJ2-3, with D hard to call. The CDR3 loop reads CASSFSVHPLPRVVSTDTQYF. CDR3 nucleotides: TGTGCCAGTAGTTTTTCAGTTCATCCCCTCCCACGCGTCGTGAGCACAGATACGCAGTATTTT. Full variable domain (missing parts from reference TRBV19 and TRBJ2-3): DGGITQSPKYLFRKEGQNVTLSCEQNLNHDAMYWYRQDPGQGLRLIYYSQIVNDFQKGDIAEGYSVSREKKESFPLTVTSAQKNPTAFYLCASSFSVHPLPRVVSTDTQYFGPGTRLTVL.